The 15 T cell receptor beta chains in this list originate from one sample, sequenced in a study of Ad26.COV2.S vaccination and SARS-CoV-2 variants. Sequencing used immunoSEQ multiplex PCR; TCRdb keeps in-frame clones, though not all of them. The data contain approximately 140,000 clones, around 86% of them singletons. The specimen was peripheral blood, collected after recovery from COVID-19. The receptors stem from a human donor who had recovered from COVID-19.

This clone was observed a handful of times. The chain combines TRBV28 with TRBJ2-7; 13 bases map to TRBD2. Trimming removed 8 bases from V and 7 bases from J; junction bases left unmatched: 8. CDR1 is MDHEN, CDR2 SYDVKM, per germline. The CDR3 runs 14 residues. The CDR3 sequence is CASLEGLAGYEQYF. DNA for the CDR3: TGTGCCAGCCTTGAGGGACTAGCGGGGTATGAGCAGTACTTC.

CDR3 residues: CASSTPAGGYNEQFF. The CDR3 nucleotides read TGTGCCAGCAGCACCCCAGCGGGGGGATACAATGAGCAGTTCTTC. This rearrangement joins TRBV13 to TRBJ2-1, with 9 bases lining up with TRBD2. CDR3 length equals 15 residues. The germline V gene has CDR1 PRHDT and CDR2 FYEKMQ (reference sequence). V shed 5 bases and J 4 bases; nucleotides not matched to a gene: 6.

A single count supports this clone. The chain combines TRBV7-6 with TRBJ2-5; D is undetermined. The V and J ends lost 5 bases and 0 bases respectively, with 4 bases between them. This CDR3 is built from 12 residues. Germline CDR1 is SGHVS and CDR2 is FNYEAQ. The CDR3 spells CASSADQETQYF. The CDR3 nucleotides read TGTGCCAGCAGCGCGGACCAAGAGACCCAGTACTTC.

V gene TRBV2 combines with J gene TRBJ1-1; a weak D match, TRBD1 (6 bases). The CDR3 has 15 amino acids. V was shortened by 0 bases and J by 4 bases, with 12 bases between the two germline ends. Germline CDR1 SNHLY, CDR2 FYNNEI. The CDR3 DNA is TGTGCCAGCAGTGAAGCTCCTCAAGGGGGCACTGAAGCTTTCTTT. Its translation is CASSEAPQGGTEAFF.

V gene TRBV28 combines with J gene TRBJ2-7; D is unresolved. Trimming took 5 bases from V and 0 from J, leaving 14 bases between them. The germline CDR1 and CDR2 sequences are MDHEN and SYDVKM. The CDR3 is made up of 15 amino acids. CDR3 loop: CASSGSSQSSYEQYF. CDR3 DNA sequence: TGTGCCAGCAGTGGCTCAAGCCAGAGCTCCTACGAGCAGTACTTC.

The CDR3 coding sequence is TGTGCCAGCAGCTTGGCGAGACTAGCGGGGACAGATACGCAGTATTTT. It translates to CASSLARLAGTDTQYF. This sequence joins TRBV5-7 and TRBJ2-3, with 11 nucleotides matching TRBD2. TRBV5-7 is marked as an open reading frame, function uncertain. V trimming: 0 bases; J trimming: 3 bases; junction bases outside the gene matches: 3. The CDR3 runs to 16 residues.

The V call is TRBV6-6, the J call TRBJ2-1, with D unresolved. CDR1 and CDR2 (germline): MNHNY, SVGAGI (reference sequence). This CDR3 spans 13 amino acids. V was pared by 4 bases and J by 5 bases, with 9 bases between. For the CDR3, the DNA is TGTGCCAGCAGTTTGGGCACGAACAATGAGCAGTTCTTC. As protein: CASSLGTNNEQFF.

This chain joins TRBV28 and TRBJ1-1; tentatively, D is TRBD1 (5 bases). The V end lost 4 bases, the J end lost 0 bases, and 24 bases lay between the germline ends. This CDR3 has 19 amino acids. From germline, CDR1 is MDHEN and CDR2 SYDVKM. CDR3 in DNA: TGTGCCAGCAGTTCCCGGATGAACCCCAACAGGCCAATGAACACTGAAGCTTTCTTT. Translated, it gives CASSSRMNPNRPMNTEAFF.

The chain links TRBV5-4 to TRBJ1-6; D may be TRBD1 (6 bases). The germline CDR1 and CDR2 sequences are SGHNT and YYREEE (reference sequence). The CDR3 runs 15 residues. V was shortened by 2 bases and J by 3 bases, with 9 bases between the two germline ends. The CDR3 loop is CASSLAGVYNSPLHF. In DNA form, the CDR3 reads TGTGCCAGCAGCTTAGCAGGGGTCTATAATTCACCCCTCCACTTT.

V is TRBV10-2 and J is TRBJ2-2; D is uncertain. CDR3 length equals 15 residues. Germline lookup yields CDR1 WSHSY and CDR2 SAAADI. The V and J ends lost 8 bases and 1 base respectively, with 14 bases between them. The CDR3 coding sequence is TGCGCCAGCCAGCAACCCAATCAGAACACCGGGGAGCTGTTTTTT. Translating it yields CASQQPNQNTGELFF.

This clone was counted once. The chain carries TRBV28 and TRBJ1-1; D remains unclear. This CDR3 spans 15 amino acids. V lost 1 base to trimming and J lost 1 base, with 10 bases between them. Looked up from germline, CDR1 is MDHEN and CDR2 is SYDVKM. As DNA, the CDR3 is TGTGCCAGCAGTTTATCGGCGGAGTCGAACACTGAAGCTTTCTTT. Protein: CASSLSAESNTEAFF.

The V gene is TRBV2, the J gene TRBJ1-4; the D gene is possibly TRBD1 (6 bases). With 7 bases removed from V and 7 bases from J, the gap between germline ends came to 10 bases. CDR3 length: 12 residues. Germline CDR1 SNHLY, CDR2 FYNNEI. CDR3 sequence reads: CASTGAGEKLFF. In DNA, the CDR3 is TGTGCCAGCACAGGGGCTGGTGAAAAACTGTTTTTT.

In DNA, the CDR3 is TGTGCCAGCGGCTACTCAGGGGCCAACGTCCTGACTTTC. Translated: CASGYSGANVLTF. This rearrangement joins TRBV5-6 to TRBJ2-6, with D unclear. The germline V and J ends were trimmed by 7 bases and 4 bases, with 9 bases remaining between them. Germline V lookup: CDR1 SGHDT, CDR2 YYEEEE. The CDR3 contains 13 residues.

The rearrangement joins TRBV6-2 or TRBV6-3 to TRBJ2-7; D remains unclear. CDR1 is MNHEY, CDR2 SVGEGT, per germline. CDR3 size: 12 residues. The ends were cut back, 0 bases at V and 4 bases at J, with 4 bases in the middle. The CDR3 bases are TGTGCCAGCAGTTACTCTATTTACGAGCAGTACTTC. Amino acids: CASSYSIYEQYF.

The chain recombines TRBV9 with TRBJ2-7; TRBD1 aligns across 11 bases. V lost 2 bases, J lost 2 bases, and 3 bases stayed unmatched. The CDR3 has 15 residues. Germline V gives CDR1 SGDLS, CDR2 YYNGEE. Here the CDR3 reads CASSVGQGGAYEQYF. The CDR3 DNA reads TGTGCCAGCAGCGTGGGACAGGGGGGGGCCTACGAGCAGTACTTC.